The source of this T cell receptor beta chain is a study of CD4 T cells in relation to SARS-CoV-2 and coronaviruses. This CDR3 has 16 amino acids. V gave up 2 bases and J gave up 7 bases, with 15 bases separating them. Germline-derived CDR1 and CDR2 are SGHTA and FQGNSA. Some clones are missing from TCRdb's copy, which holds only in-frame ones; the method was immunoSEQ multiplex PCR. The profile covers 35,000 to 45,000 clones, with under 85% appearing a single time and roughly 22% taken by the ten largest. This clone appeared a single time. The antigen is undetermined. V usage is TRBV7-2 and J usage is TRBJ1-6; D remains unclear. The receptor was isolated from an adult with COVID-19. Sequencing was done on a sample of memory CD4+ T cells from PBMCs, cultured in vitro. DNA for the CDR3: TGTGCCAGCAGCTTATTCGGTCAGAGAGCAAATTCACCCCTCCACTTT. Its translation is CASSLFGQRANSPLHF.